This TCR beta chain was observed in a study of blood T cell repertoires in COVID-19. Study as a whole: COVID-19 samples, acute and convalescent, were from the United States, Italy and Spain. The analysed material was cDNA or gDNA that came from T cells, B-cell-depleted T cells, or PBMCs.

Source study methods: How many nucleated cells were present was estimated from reference gene primer amplification. Clones were sequenced by immunoSEQ multiplex PCR, and TCRdb holds only the in-frame ones, with some missing. Clone size and the V and J calls come from that table; the DNA yielded D and trimming. The profile shows about 120,000 clones, around three quarters of them singletons. With 4 bases removed from V and 0 bases from J, the gap between germline ends came to 17 bases. The CDR3 has 17 residues. Germline loops: CDR1 SGHDN, CDR2 FVKESK. This clone was observed a few times. Source material: peripheral blood. This clonotype originated in a woman in her sixties with acute or convalescent COVID-19. The chain is built from TRBV14 and TRBJ2-3; D gene uncertain. Here the CDR3 reads CASSLLPTITSTDTQYF. The DNA of the CDR3 is TGTGCCAGCAGCCTCTTACCAACGATAACTAGCACAGATACGCAGTATTTT. Complete variable domain (other parts from reference TRBV14 and TRBJ2-3): EAGVTQFPSHSVIEKGQTVTLRCDPISGHDNLYWYRRVMGKEIKFLLHFVKESKQDESGMPNNRFLAERTGGTYSTLKVQPAELEDSGVYFCASSLLPTITSTDTQYFGPGTRLTVL.